The clone carrying this T cell receptor (beta chain) was recorded many times. The antigen remains undetermined. This entry belongs to a study of response to subunit inactivated influenza vaccine. Overall study results and limits: Each seasonal flu vaccination may recruit only limited new T cells, authors suggested.

From the RT-PCR reads, TCRdb called clonotypes with MiXCR, one entry per CDR3 protein. The table includes around 150,000 distinct CDR3 sequences, 9.5% to 13% detected once. The clonotype originates from a man aged 45-65 years who received an inactivated influenza vaccine. This sample comprised non-naive T cells sorted from PBMCs, obtained 45 days after vaccination.

The CDR3 spells CASSLRQVYEQYF. Here the CDR3 DNA reads TGTGCCAGCAGTCTAAGACAAGTCTACGAGCAGTACTTC. This sequence joins TRBV12-3 or TRBV12-4 and TRBJ2-7; no clear D gene. V gave up 5 bases and J gave up 3 bases, with 11 bases separating them. The CDR3 is 13 residues long.